This passage covers 28 T cell receptor beta chains from one sample sequenced in a study of control samples from healthy donors and cancer patients. Measured with immunoSEQ multiplex PCR; TCRdb has only the in-frame clones, and not every one. The sample has about 140,000 clones, 85% to 95% seen once. The sequenced material came from blood. Receptor source: a man aged 35-49 years in good health.

The genes are TRBV4-3 and TRBJ2-7; the match to TRBD1 covers 10 bases. The V gene's germline CDR1 is LGHNA and CDR2 YSLEER. The V segment lost 5 bases and the J segment 5 bases; nucleotides outside the gene matches: 6. This CDR3 contains 14 residues. CDR3 region: CASSDGQGGNEQYF. The CDR3 DNA reads TGCGCCAGCAGCGACGGACAGGGGGGTAACGAGCAGTACTTC.

The chain couples TRBV13 to TRBJ1-6; D possibly corresponds to TRBD1 (6 bases). Trimming shortened V by 5 bases and J by 7 bases, and 12 bases separated the two germline ends. The length of the CDR3 is 14 residues. CDR1 is PRHDT, CDR2 FYEKMQ, per germline (reference sequence). CDR3 sequence: CASSEGGLNSPLHF. DNA for the CDR3: TGTGCCAGCAGCGAAGGGGGGCTGAATTCACCCCTCCACTTT.

This chain links TRBV2 with TRBJ1-1, with 7 bases fitting TRBD1. Trimming cost V 6 bases and J 1 base; bases outside gene matches: 2. The CDR3 is 13 residues long. The V gene's germline CDR1 is SNHLY and CDR2 FYNNEI. The CDR3 DNA sequence: TGTGCCAGCAGGGGGACAGAGAACACTGAAGCTTTCTTT. This codes for CASRGTENTEAFF.

The chain has TRBV10-1 and TRBJ1-3; no clear D. This CDR3 is built from 16 residues. Trimming pared 0 bases from V and 0 bases from J, leaving 9 bases between. CDR1 is WNHNN, CDR2 SYGVQD, per germline (reference sequence). CDR3 sequence (DNA): TGCGCCAGCAGTGAGTCGCACGGAAACTCTGGAAACACCATATATTTT. It is translated as CASSESHGNSGNTIYF.

In DNA form, the CDR3 reads TGTGCCAGCTCCGGGTTAAATCAGCCCCAGCATTTT. Its protein is CASSGLNQPQHF. The chain employs TRBV6-5 and TRBJ1-5; D is undetermined. CDR3 length equals 12 residues. Trimming left V 8 bases short and J 4 bases short, with 9 bases between. Germline CDR1 reads MNHEY; CDR2 reads SVGAGI.

The rearrangement links TRBV19 to TRBJ2-3, with 14 positions matching TRBD2. The CDR3 has 16 amino acids. CDR1 and CDR2 (germline): LNHDA, SQIVND (reference sequence). V shed 5 bases, J shed 4 bases, and the junction held 5 bases outside the gene matches. CDR3 bases: TGTGCCAGTAGTGGGACTAGCGGGAGTTTCCCAGATACGCAGTATTTT. It yields the protein CASSGTSGSFPDTQYF.

V and J are TRBV6-6 and TRBJ2-7, with a weak D call TRBD1 (5 bases). V gave up 2 bases and J gave up 5 bases, with 7 bases separating them. In germline, CDR1 is MNHNY, CDR2 SVGAGI (reference sequence). This CDR3 comprises 12 residues. The CDR3 loop reads CASSYKGHEQYF. The CDR3 DNA reads TGTGCCAGCAGTTACAAGGGGCACGAGCAGTACTTC.

The V call is TRBV7-6, the J call TRBJ2-2; tentatively, D is TRBD2 (5 bases). V was clipped by 4 bases and J by 5 bases, with 14 bases between them. Germline V gene sequence: CDR1 SGHVS, CDR2 FNYEAQ. This CDR3 is 15 amino acids long. The DNA for the CDR3 is TGTGCCAGCAGCTCACAGAGGGCTGGGACCGGGGAGCTGTTTTTT. Protein product: CASSSQRAGTGELFF.

V is TRBV10-1 and J is TRBJ2-3; TRBD1 matches 9 bases. In germline, CDR1 is WNHNN, CDR2 SYGVQD (reference sequence). The ends lost 4 bases at V and 5 bases at J; junction bases unmatched: 4. CDR3 length: 14 amino acids. The CDR3 DNA sequence: TGCGCCAGCAGTGCGGGACAGGGCCGAGATACGCAGTATTTT. This sequence encodes CASSAGQGRDTQYF.

This rearrangement joins TRBV6-1 to TRBJ1-3; D is perhaps TRBD1 (5 bases). Between the trimmed V and J ends, which lost 4 bases and 0 bases, there was a span of 13 bases. CDR1 is MNHNS, CDR2 SASEGT, per germline. CDR3 length: 16 amino acids. The DNA of the CDR3 is TGTGCCAGCAGTGTGGGACTTCCGAGCTCTGGAAACACCATATATTTT. This codes for CASSVGLPSSGNTIYF.

The chain uses TRBV6-2 or TRBV6-3 and TRBJ2-1, with 14 bases lining up with TRBD2. This CDR3 contains 18 residues. Trimming removed 4 bases from V and 6 bases from J; junction bases left unmatched: 11. Germline loops: CDR1 MNHEY, CDR2 SVGEGT. The CDR3 bases are TGTGCCAGCAGTTCGGGACTAGCGGGAGCAATTTGGCTCAATGAGCAGTTCTTC. It yields the protein CASSSGLAGAIWLNEQFF.

The chain has TRBV6-5 and TRBJ1-5, with TRBD1 matching over 8 bases. CDR1 and CDR2 from the germline V gene are MNHEY and SVGAGI. The CDR3 spans 14 residues. With V trimmed by 6 bases and J by 6 bases, 7 bases remained unmatched. CDR3 residues: CASSTQGAFQPQHF. Written as DNA, the CDR3 is TGTGCCAGCAGCACCCAGGGGGCATTTCAGCCCCAGCATTTT.

This rearrangement joins TRBV11-2 to TRBJ2-2; 8 nucleotides agree with TRBD1. The CDR3 contains 14 residues. With V trimmed by 2 bases and J by 5 bases, 1 base remained unmatched. Germline values: CDR1 SGHAT, CDR2 FQNNGV. CDR3 amino acids: CASSLRQGTGELFF. The CDR3 DNA sequence: TGTGCCAGCAGCTTAAGACAGGGGACCGGGGAGCTGTTTTTT.

With regard to this clone: At the DNA level, this CDR3 is encoded by other sequences in the same sample as well. This chain joins TRBV6-5 and TRBJ1-5; tentative D call: TRBD1 (6 bases). Trimming removed 6 bases at V and 5 bases at J, with 11 bases between. Germline CDR1 and CDR2: MNHEY and SVGAGI. The CDR3 spans 13 residues. The CDR3 region is CASSLDRYQPQHF. The CDR3 DNA reads as TGTGCCAGCAGCTTGGACAGATATCAGCCCCAGCATTTT.

The rearrangement uses TRBV4-1 and TRBJ2-3; D perhaps matches TRBD1 (6 bases). Per the germline V gene, CDR1 is MGHRA and CDR2 is YSYEKL. This CDR3 is 16 amino acids long. V lost 0 bases and J 2 bases, leaving 12 bases between the germline ends. The CDR3 DNA reads as TGCGCCAGCAGCCAAGACGTAAAGGGGGACACAGATACGCAGTATTTT. Its protein product is CASSQDVKGDTDTQYF.

The rearrangement links TRBV4-3 to TRBJ2-3, with 7 positions matching TRBD2. This CDR3 spans 17 amino acids. V shed 5 bases, J shed 0 bases, and the junction held 11 bases outside the gene matches. Germline lookup yields CDR1 LGHNA and CDR2 YSLEER. The CDR3 nucleotides read TGCGCCAGCAGCTACACGGAAAGCGGGACCAGCACAGATACGCAGTATTTT. Its translation is CASSYTESGTSTDTQYF.

V gene TRBV2 combines with J gene TRBJ2-7; the match to TRBD2 covers 7 bases. Germline CDR1 reads SNHLY; CDR2 reads FYNNEI. V shed 8 bases and J 4 bases; nucleotides not matched to a gene: 5. The CDR3 runs to 12 residues. The CDR3 sequence is CASRGLVYEQYF. CDR3 DNA: TGTGCCAGCCGCGGACTAGTTTACGAGCAGTACTTC.

The rearrangement joins TRBV2 to TRBJ2-1, with TRBD2 as a possible D gene (5 bases). V was pared by 3 bases and J by 3 bases, with 15 bases between. This CDR3 has 16 residues. Germline-derived CDR1 and CDR2 are SNHLY and FYNNEI. Written as DNA, the CDR3 is TGTGCCAGCAGTGATTTAATTAGCGACTTCTACAATGAGCAGTTCTTC. It codes for CASSDLISDFYNEQFF.

Only one count was recorded for this clone. Other DNA variants within this sample encode the same CDR3. The chain employs TRBV6-5 and TRBJ1-5, with D possibly TRBD1 on 5 matching bases. V was pared by 4 bases and J by 7 bases, with 17 bases between. The CDR3 is 15 residues long. The germline V gene encodes CDR1 MNHEY and CDR2 SVGAGI. For the CDR3, the DNA is TGTGCCAGCAGTTTTGGTGGGGGTGGGGGGCAGCCCCAGCATTTT. Translated: CASSFGGGGGQPQHF.

The gene calls are TRBV28 and TRBJ2-1; D remains ambiguous. In germline, CDR1 is MDHEN, CDR2 SYDVKM. The CDR3 runs 14 residues. Deletions cut 2 bases from V and 4 bases from J, with 9 bases between. This chain's CDR3 is CASSLRVTYNEQFF. CDR3 nucleotides: TGTGCCAGCAGTTTAAGGGTCACTTACAATGAGCAGTTCTTC.

The rearrangement uses TRBV5-1 and TRBJ2-2; weak D call: TRBD1 (6 bases). Germline V gene data show CDR1 as SGHRS and CDR2 as YFSETQ. This CDR3 is 16 amino acids long. Trimming cost V 1 base and J 0 bases, with 10 bases left between them. CDR3 amino acids: CASSLNGQSNTGELFF. CDR3 sequence (DNA): TGCGCCAGCAGCTTGAACGGACAGTCGAACACCGGGGAGCTGTTTTTT.

The chain is built from TRBV7-8 and TRBJ2-1; TRBD2 aligns across 7 bases. V gave up 5 bases and J gave up 3 bases; unmatched junction bases: 10. The CDR3 is 16 amino acids. Germline loops: CDR1 SGHVS, CDR2 FQNEAQ. CDR3 in amino acids: CASSPRSSGNYNEQFF. The CDR3, as DNA: TGTGCCAGCAGCCCCCGGTCTAGCGGTAACTACAATGAGCAGTTCTTC.

CDR3 in amino acids: CASSQEERRKGGYTF. The CDR3 DNA follows: TGTGCCAGCAGCCAAGAAGAAAGGCGTAAAGGAGGCTACACCTTC. This sequence joins TRBV14 and TRBJ1-2; no definite D call. V was pared by 0 bases and J by 8 bases, with 16 bases between. The germline CDR1 and CDR2 sequences are SGHDN and FVKESK. CDR3 length: 15 residues.

This rearrangement joins TRBV6-1 to TRBJ2-5; D is uncertain. Germline V gene lookup returns CDR1 MNHNS and CDR2 SASEGT. The CDR3 runs 15 residues. The ends were cut back, 0 bases at V and 4 bases at J, with 12 bases in the middle. CDR3 residues: CASSEARSFGETQYF. CDR3 bases: TGTGCCAGCAGTGAAGCAAGGTCCTTCGGAGAGACCCAGTACTTC.

On this clone itself: Compared with germline, one end of the junction differs, possibly owing to a read error. The CDR3 coding sequence is TGTGCTAGCAGCTTTTTTTCGGGGGGAGCCCGAGGCGAGCAGTACTTC. The encoded protein is CASSFFSGGARGEQYF. The V call is TRBV7-7, the J call TRBJ2-7; 7 bases line up with TRBD2. Germline CDR1 and CDR2: SSHAT and FNYEAQ (reference sequence). The length of the CDR3 is 16 residues.

This chain connects TRBV6-1 to TRBJ2-1; D gene unclear. The CDR3 runs to 14 residues. Germline CDR1 is MNHNS and CDR2 is SASEGT. Trimming took off 2 bases at V and 3 bases at J, with 8 bases between the two ends. The CDR3 spells CASSELSNYNEQFF. The CDR3 bases are TGTGCCAGCAGTGAATTGAGTAACTACAATGAGCAGTTCTTC.

J is TRBJ2-7 and V is TRBV5-6, with 7 positions matching TRBD1. With 2 bases clipped from V and 7 bases from J, the junction kept 12 bases outside the gene matches. This CDR3 comprises 15 residues. Germline assignment: CDR1 SGHDT and CDR2 YYEEEE. CDR3 bases: TGTGCCAGCAGCTTATCCCGGGACAGCGTTTGGGAGCAGTACTTC. Translating it yields CASSLSRDSVWEQYF.

This chain links TRBV2 with TRBJ1-2; weak D call: TRBD1 (6 bases). The germline V gene has CDR1 SNHLY and CDR2 FYNNEI. The CDR3 length is 14 residues. V dropped 6 bases and J dropped 2 bases, with 13 bases sitting between them. DNA for the CDR3: TGTGCCAGCAGACCGGACAGCCGAAACTATGGCTACACCTTC. Translated: CASRPDSRNYGYTF.